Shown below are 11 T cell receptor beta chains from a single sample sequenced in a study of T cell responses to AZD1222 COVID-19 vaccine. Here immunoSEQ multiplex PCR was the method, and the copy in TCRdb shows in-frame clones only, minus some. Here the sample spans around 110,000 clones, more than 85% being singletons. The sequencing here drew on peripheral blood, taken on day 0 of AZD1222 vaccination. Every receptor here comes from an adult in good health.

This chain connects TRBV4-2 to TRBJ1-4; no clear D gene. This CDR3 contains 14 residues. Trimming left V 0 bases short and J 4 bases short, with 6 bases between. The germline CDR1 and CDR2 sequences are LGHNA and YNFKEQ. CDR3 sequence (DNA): TGTGCCAGCAGCCAAGATCTCCTTAATGAAAAACTGTTTTTT. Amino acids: CASSQDLLNEKLFF.

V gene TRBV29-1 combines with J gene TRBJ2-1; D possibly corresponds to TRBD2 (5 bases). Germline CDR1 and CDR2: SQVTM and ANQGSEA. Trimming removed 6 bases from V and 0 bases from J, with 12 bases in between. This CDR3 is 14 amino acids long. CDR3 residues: CSVFGMSSYNEQFF. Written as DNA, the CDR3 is TGCAGCGTCTTCGGGATGAGCTCCTACAATGAGCAGTTCTTC.

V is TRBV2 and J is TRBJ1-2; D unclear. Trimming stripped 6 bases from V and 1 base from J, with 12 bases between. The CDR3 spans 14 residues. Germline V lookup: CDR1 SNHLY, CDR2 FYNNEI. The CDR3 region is CASRAGSFNYGYTF. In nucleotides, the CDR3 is TGTGCCAGCAGAGCCGGGAGTTTTAACTATGGCTACACCTTC.

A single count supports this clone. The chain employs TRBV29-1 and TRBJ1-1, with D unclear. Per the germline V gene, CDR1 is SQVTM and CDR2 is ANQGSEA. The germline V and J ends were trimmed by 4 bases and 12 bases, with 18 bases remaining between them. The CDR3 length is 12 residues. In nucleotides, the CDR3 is TGCAGCGTTGGGACGGTCGAAAGGGTAACTTTCTTT. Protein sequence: CSVGTVERVTFF.

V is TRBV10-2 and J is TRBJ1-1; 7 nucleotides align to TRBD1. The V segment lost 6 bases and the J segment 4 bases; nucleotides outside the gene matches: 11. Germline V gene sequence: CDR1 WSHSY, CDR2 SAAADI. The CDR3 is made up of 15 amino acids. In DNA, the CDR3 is TGCGCCAGCAGCGCAGGGACAGCCGTCGGCACTGAAGCTTTCTTT. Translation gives CASSAGTAVGTEAFF.

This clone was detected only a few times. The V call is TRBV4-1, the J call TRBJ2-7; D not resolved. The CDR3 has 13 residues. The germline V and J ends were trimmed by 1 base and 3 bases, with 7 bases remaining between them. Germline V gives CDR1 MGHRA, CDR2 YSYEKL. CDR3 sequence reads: CASSQASGYEQYF. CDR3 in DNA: TGCGCCAGCAGCCAAGCGAGTGGCTACGAGCAGTACTTC.

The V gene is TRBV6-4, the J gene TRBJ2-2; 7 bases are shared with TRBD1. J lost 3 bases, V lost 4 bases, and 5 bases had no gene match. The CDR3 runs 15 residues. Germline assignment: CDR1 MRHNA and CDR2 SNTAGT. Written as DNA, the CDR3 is TGTGCCAGCAGTGTGACAGGGTACGACACCGGGGAGCTGTTTTTT. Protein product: CASSVTGYDTGELFF.

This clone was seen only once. The CDR3 coding sequence is TGTGCCACCAAAGCGGCTAGCGGGACCAATGAGCAGTTCTTC. Translated, it gives CATKAASGTNEQFF. The chain combines TRBV24-1 with TRBJ2-1, with TRBD2 matching over 9 bases. Germline assignment: CDR1 KGHDR and CDR2 SFDVKD. With 8 bases clipped from V and 6 bases from J, the junction kept 7 bases outside the gene matches. The CDR3 consists of 14 residues.

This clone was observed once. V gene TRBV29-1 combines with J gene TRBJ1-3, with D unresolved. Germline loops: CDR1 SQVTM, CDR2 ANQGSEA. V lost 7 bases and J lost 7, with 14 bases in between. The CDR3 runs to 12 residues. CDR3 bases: TGCAGCGCCGATCTGGGAGGGAACACCATATATTTT. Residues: CSADLGGNTIYF.

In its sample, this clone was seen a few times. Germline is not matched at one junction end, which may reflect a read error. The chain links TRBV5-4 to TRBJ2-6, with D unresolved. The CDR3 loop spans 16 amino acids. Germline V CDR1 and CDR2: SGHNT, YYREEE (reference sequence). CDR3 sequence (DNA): TGTGCCAGCACCTTGAGTGGGAACTCTGGGGCCAACGTCCTGACTTTC. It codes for CASTLSGNSGANVLTF.

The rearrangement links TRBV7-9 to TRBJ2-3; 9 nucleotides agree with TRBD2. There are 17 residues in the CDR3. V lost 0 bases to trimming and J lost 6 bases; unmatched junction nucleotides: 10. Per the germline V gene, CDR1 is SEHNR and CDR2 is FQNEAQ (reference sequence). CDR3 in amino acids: CASSLALAGGPGDTQYF. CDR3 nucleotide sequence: TGTGCCAGCAGCTTAGCGCTGGCGGGAGGGCCGGGGGATACGCAGTATTTT.